This TCR beta chain originates from a study of CD4 and CD8 cells across lung adenocarcinoma regions. The CDR3 covers 15 residues. The J segment lost 3 bases and the V segment lost 7 bases, leaving 11 bases of the junction unmatched. CDR1 and CDR2 (germline): SGHVS, FNYEAQ. TCRdb ran MiXCR on the PCR reads and lists one entry per CDR3 protein. The sample has some 20,000 distinct CDR3 sequences, 46% seen once. Samples came from patients with localized non-small cell lung adenocarcinoma. The receptor was isolated from a male donor with lung adenocarcinoma. The CD4 and CD8 labels of this study may be unreliable. The chain employs TRBV7-6 and TRBJ1-1, with 7 bases identical to TRBD1. Sequencing used CD4+ T cells from the margin of a lung tumor. In DNA form, the CDR3 reads TGTGCCAGCACTAAGGAGGGGGCAGGGTACACTGAAGCTTTCTTT. Translation gives CASTKEGAGYTEAFF.